Below, 25 T cell receptor beta chains from the same sample are listed, as sequenced in a study of cytomegalovirus exposure and HLA in healthy donors. The PCR ran on 60 Vbeta and 13 Jbeta primers. Produced via immunoSEQ multiplex PCR; TCRdb's table is partial and in-frame only. The sample carries some 140,000 clones, 65% to 85% recorded once. Sequencing was carried out using PBMCs. The receptors come from a man aged 45-60 years in good health and CMV-seronegative.

This clone has a handful of counts. The gene calls are TRBV6-6 and TRBJ1-2; unclear D gene. Germline-derived CDR1 and CDR2 are MNHNY and SVGAGI (reference sequence). Trimming stripped 2 bases from V and 0 bases from J, with 4 bases between. CDR3 length: 13 amino acids. CDR3 residues: CASSYTANYGYTF. CDR3 nucleotides: TGTGCCAGCAGTTACACAGCTAACTATGGCTACACCTTC.

The rearrangement links TRBV6-6 to TRBJ2-1; 8 nucleotides agree with TRBD2. The length of the CDR3 is 15 residues. In germline, CDR1 is MNHNY, CDR2 SVGAGI (reference sequence). Trimming removed 5 bases from V and 4 bases from J; junction bases left unmatched: 7. CDR3 sequence reads: CASSPSGSLYNEQFF. CDR3 sequence (DNA): TGTGCCAGCAGTCCCAGCGGGAGTCTTTACAATGAGCAGTTCTTC.

The rearrangement uses TRBV15 and TRBJ2-1; D may be TRBD2 (7 bases). The V gene lost 2 bases and the J gene lost 7 bases, with 18 bases spanning the gap. The V gene's germline CDR1 is LNHNV and CDR2 YYDKDF (reference sequence). CDR3 size: 16 residues. The chain's CDR3 is CATSRKNNREGNEQFF. The CDR3 bases are TGTGCCACCAGCAGAAAAAATAACAGGGAGGGGAATGAGCAGTTCTTC. The entire variable domain, with the rest obtained from reference TRBV15 and TRBJ2-1, is as follows: DAMVIQNPRYQVTQFGKPVTLSCSQTLNHNVMYWYQQKSSQAPKLLFHYYDKDFNNEADTPDNFQSRRPNTSFCFLDIRSPGLGDTAMYLCATSRKNNREGNEQFFGPGTRLTVL.

The V and J genes are TRBV6-5 and TRBJ1-1; D possibly corresponds to TRBD1 (6 bases). Germline V gene sequence: CDR1 MNHEY, CDR2 SVGAGI. This CDR3 comprises 15 residues. V was pared by 0 bases and J by 4 bases, with 12 bases between. The CDR3 DNA is TGTGCCAGCAGTTACTCGAGTCAGGGGATCACTGAAGCTTTCTTT. Translated: CASSYSSQGITEAFF.

The rearrangement uses TRBV7-9 and TRBJ2-7, with D unclear. Trimming cost V 3 bases and J 5 bases, with 8 bases left between them. Germline lookup yields CDR1 SEHNR and CDR2 FQNEAQ (reference sequence). CDR3 length: 12 residues. CDR3 nucleotide sequence: TGTGCCAGCAGCTTGTCAATCCACGAGCAGTACTTC. Amino acid sequence: CASSLSIHEQYF.

The V gene is TRBV27, the J gene TRBJ1-2; D possibly corresponds to TRBD1 (5 bases). Germline CDR1 and CDR2: MNHEY and SMNVEV (reference sequence). V lost 3 bases, J lost 2 bases, and 7 bases lay in between. The CDR3 runs 13 residues. The CDR3 region has the DNA TGTGCCAGCAGTTTGGGGCTAAACTATGGCTACACCTTC. Translated, it gives CASSLGLNYGYTF.

V gene TRBV2 combines with J gene TRBJ1-1, with 9 bases that match TRBD1. V lost 6 bases and J lost 11; bases outside the gene matches: 10. Germline V gene data show CDR1 as SNHLY and CDR2 as FYNNEI. There are 13 residues in the CDR3. In DNA, the CDR3 is TGTGCCAGCAGGGACCAACAGGGGGCGGAGGCTTTCTTT. Its protein product is CASRDQQGAEAFF.

The genes are TRBV18 and TRBJ1-5; 8 bases are a match to TRBD1. This CDR3 spans 16 amino acids. CDR1 and CDR2 from the germline V gene are KGHSH and LQKENI. The trim removed 3 bases at V and 2 bases at J, leaving 6 bases unmatched. In nucleotides, the CDR3 is TGTGCCAGCTCACCCCAGACAGGGGATCGCAATCAGCCCCAGCATTTT. Amino acid sequence: CASSPQTGDRNQPQHF.

This clone has only a few counts. The rearrangement uses TRBV6-1 and TRBJ2-4, with TRBD2 identical over 11 bases. The CDR3 is 18 residues long. The ends lost 3 bases at V and 0 bases at J; junction bases unmatched: 7. The V gene's germline CDR1 is MNHNS and CDR2 SASEGT. In DNA, the CDR3 is TGTGCCAGCAGTGAGCGGGGGACTAGCGGCTTAGCCAAAAACATTCAGTACTTC. Translating it yields CASSERGTSGLAKNIQYF.

The J gene is TRBJ2-3, the V gene TRBV4-1, with 7 bases matching TRBD2. The CDR3 has 15 residues. V was clipped by 1 base and J by 5 bases; unmatched bases: 6. The germline gives CDR1 MGHRA, CDR2 YSYEKL. The CDR3 DNA is TGCGCCAGCAGCCAAGCTCCCGCGGGGGTAGATACGCAGTATTTT. This codes for CASSQAPAGVDTQYF.

Note on this clone: Additional DNA sequences in this sample encode the identical CDR3. The genes are TRBV5-4 and TRBJ2-7; 11 positions agree with TRBD2. V lost 1 base and J lost 4; bases outside the gene matches: 1. From germline, CDR1 is SGHNT and CDR2 YYREEE (reference sequence). This CDR3 comprises 14 residues. The CDR3 sequence is CASSLTSGSYEQYF. In DNA form, the CDR3 reads TGTGCCAGCAGCTTGACTAGCGGGAGTTACGAGCAGTACTTC.

The chain couples TRBV27 to TRBJ2-5, with unresolved D. Trimming cost V 5 bases and J 8 bases, with 15 bases left between them. The CDR3 extends over 13 amino acids. Germline assignment: CDR1 MNHEY and CDR2 SMNVEV (reference sequence). The CDR3 DNA is TGTGCCAGCAGTCAAAGGCACCACAGCACCCAGTACTTC. Translating it yields CASSQRHHSTQYF.

This rearrangement joins TRBV7-3 to TRBJ2-1, with 10 positions matching TRBD1. This CDR3 is built from 15 residues. The trim removed 2 bases at V and 2 bases at J, leaving 0 bases unmatched. Looked up from germline, CDR1 is SGHTA and CDR2 is FQGTGA. The CDR3 is CASSLGQGAYNEQFF. The DNA for the CDR3 is TGTGCCAGCAGCTTAGGACAGGGGGCCTACAATGAGCAGTTCTTC.

The rearrangement uses TRBV7-2 and TRBJ2-6, with 9 bases fitting TRBD1. CDR1 is SGHTA, CDR2 FQGNSA, per germline. After removal of 4 bases from V and 13 bases from J, the junction contained 14 bases not matched to a gene. The CDR3 runs 16 residues. CDR3 sequence (DNA): TGTGCCAGCAGCTACTTCCCGGGACAGGGATCATTGGTCCTGACTTTC. Translated, it gives CASSYFPGQGSLVLTF.

V gene TRBV29-1 combines with J gene TRBJ2-1; 8 bases align to TRBD2. The CDR3 contains 12 residues. CDR1 and CDR2 (germline): SQVTM, ANQGSEA. With V trimmed by 4 bases and J by 7 bases, 3 bases remained unmatched. This CDR3 is CSVVREVNEQFF. CDR3 nucleotides: TGCAGCGTTGTGCGGGAGGTTAATGAGCAGTTCTTC.

This clone was counted between two and nine times. V is TRBV28 and J is TRBJ1-2; D might be TRBD1 (6 bases). CDR3 length: 12 residues. Germline CDR1 reads MDHEN; CDR2 reads SYDVKM. The V gene lost 6 bases and the J gene lost 4 bases, with 9 bases spanning the gap. The CDR3 DNA sequence: TGTGCCAGCAGGACAGGTTCCTATGGCTACACCTTC. Translation: CASRTGSYGYTF.

The chain combines TRBV18 with TRBJ2-7; D call uncertain. Germline CDR1 and CDR2: KGHSH and LQKENI. V lost 0 bases and J 1 base, leaving 7 bases between the germline ends. This CDR3 comprises 14 residues. The DNA for the CDR3 is TGTGCCAGCTCACCACCGAGCACTTCCTACGAGCAGTACTTC. It is translated as CASSPPSTSYEQYF.

The chain employs TRBV6-5 and TRBJ1-2; 7 nucleotides agree with TRBD1. Trimming took 6 bases from V and 7 from J; bases not matched to a gene: 5. The CDR3 extends over 12 amino acids. Germline V CDR1 and CDR2: MNHEY, SVGAGI. Written as DNA, the CDR3 is TGTGCCAGCAGCCAGGGGGGCCTTGGCTACACCTTC. Protein sequence: CASSQGGLGYTF.

The chain uses TRBV30 and TRBJ1-1; TRBD1 agrees at 9 bases. J gave up 10 bases and V 4 bases, and 10 bases lay outside the gene matches. The CDR3 has 13 residues. The germline gives CDR1 GTSNPN, CDR2 SVGIG (reference sequence). CDR3 amino acids: CAWIPIQGARAFF. DNA for the CDR3: TGTGCCTGGATTCCCATACAGGGGGCGCGAGCTTTCTTT.

The chain recombines TRBV7-6 with TRBJ1-5; TRBD1 agrees at 7 bases. Unmatched junction bases numbered 9, after V lost 1 base and J lost 0 bases. The V gene's germline CDR1 is SGHVS and CDR2 FNYEAQ. This CDR3 comprises 18 residues. CDR3 DNA: TGTGCCAGCAGCTTAGAAAGGGGGCGCGATTATAGCAATCAGCCCCAGCATTTT. Protein: CASSLERGRDYSNQPQHF.

The V gene is TRBV19, the J gene TRBJ2-2; D may be TRBD2 (6 bases). The CDR3 is 15 residues long. V shed 6 bases and J shed 5 bases, with 16 bases lying between them. Germline V CDR1 and CDR2: LNHDA, SQIVND (reference sequence). The CDR3 region is CASRPEPGRTGELFF. The CDR3 coding sequence is TGTGCCAGTAGGCCCGAGCCCGGGAGAACCGGGGAGCTGTTTTTT.

This clone showed up just once. This chain joins TRBV5-4 and TRBJ1-3, with D perhaps TRBD1 (6 bases). Germline V lookup: CDR1 SGHNT, CDR2 YYREEE (reference sequence). V was pared by 4 bases and J by 3 bases, with 14 bases between. This CDR3 spans 15 amino acids. The CDR3 protein is CASSGGGAHGNTIYF. CDR3 nucleotide sequence: TGTGCCAGCAGCGGCGGGGGGGCACATGGAAACACCATATATTTT.

The chain employs TRBV28 and TRBJ2-1; 11 bases line up with TRBD2. V was pared by 4 bases and J by 4 bases, with 6 bases of the junction left unmatched. Germline V CDR1 and CDR2: MDHEN, SYDVKM. This CDR3 has 16 residues. CDR3 sequence: CASSSAGTSGYNEQFF. The CDR3 nucleotides are TGTGCCAGCAGTTCCGCCGGGACTAGCGGATACAATGAGCAGTTCTTC.

This clone was picked up a small number of times. The rearrangement joins TRBV28 to TRBJ1-1; possibly TRBD1 for D (6 bases). CDR3 size: 12 residues. The V gene lost 3 bases and the J gene lost 5 bases, with 7 bases spanning the gap. Germline V CDR1 and CDR2: MDHEN, SYDVKM. The CDR3 reads CASSLDSTEAFF. The DNA for the CDR3 is TGTGCCAGCAGTTTGGACAGTACTGAAGCTTTCTTT. The complete variable domain, with remaining parts taken from reference TRBV28 and TRBJ1-1, reads DVKVTQSSRYLVKRTGEKVFLECVQDMDHENMFWYRQDPGLGLRLIYFSYDVKMKEKGDIPEGYSVSREKKERFSLILESASTNQTSMYLCASSLDSTEAFFGQGTRLTVV.

CDR3 DNA: TGTGCCAGCAGCTTGGAGAGGACAGATACGCAGTATTTT. It yields the protein CASSLERTDTQYF. The V call is TRBV7-2, the J call TRBJ2-3; D remains unclear. Germline CDR1 is SGHTA and CDR2 is FQGNSA. Trimming stripped 3 bases from V and 3 bases from J, with 7 bases between. The CDR3 spans 13 residues.